One and the same sample provided the 22 T cell receptor beta chains below, sequenced in a study of CXCR3-negative and CXCR3-positive naive CD8 T cells. The TRB cDNA libraries were prepared by 5' RACE with UMI labels. TCRdb re-called the 5' RACE reads; one entry per CDR3 protein, DNA not given. This sample's table reports about 62,000 distinct CDR3 sequences. The sample taken for sequencing was naive CXCR3- CD8+ T cells from blood. Subset in this sample: CD45RO-CCR7+CD27+CD95- naive CD8+ T cells lacking CXCR3 (TNR3-). The source of these receptors is a human donor in good health. Some clones in this sample may be carry-over from other donors' samples.

The V gene is TRBV29-1, the J gene TRBJ2-4; TCRdb designates TRBD1, a call that cannot be tested without DNA. The CDR3 is 11 amino acids. The V gene's germline CDR1 is SQVTM and CDR2 ANQGSEA. The CDR3 sequence is CSGEDNYIQYF.

The chain has TRBV6-2 or TRBV6-3 and TRBJ2-3. Germline V lookup: CDR1 MNHEY, CDR2 SVGEGT. This CDR3 is built from 15 residues. The CDR3 sequence is CASSYWTSSTDTQYF.

The chain uses TRBV7-9 and TRBJ2-7; TCRdb proposes TRBD1, but this gene call is untestable without DNA. This CDR3 has 14 residues. Looked up from germline, CDR1 is SEHNR and CDR2 is FQNEAQ (reference sequence). The CDR3 reads CASSWDRPDYEQYF. The full variable domain, its missing parts supplied by reference TRBV7-9 and TRBJ2-7, is DTGVSQNPRHKITKRGQNVTFRCDPISEHNRLYWYRQTLGQGPEFLTYFQNEAQLEKSRLLSDRFSAERPKGSFSTLEIQRTEQGDSAMYLCASSWDRPDYEQYFGPGTRLTVT.

This sequence joins TRBV2 and TRBJ2-7; the D gene TCRdb calls, TRBD2, cannot be checked with no DNA. Germline values: CDR1 SNHLY, CDR2 FYNNEI. The CDR3 runs 12 residues. CDR3 protein: CASRDPPGEQYF.

V usage is TRBV29-1 and J usage is TRBJ2-7. The CDR3 is 13 residues long. The germline CDR1 and CDR2 sequences are SQVTM and ANQGSEA. The CDR3 here is CSVEVVGPYEQYF.

This chain joins TRBV29-1 and TRBJ2-7; lacking DNA, the TRBD1 call made by TCRdb goes unchecked. Germline V gives CDR1 SQVTM, CDR2 ANQGSEA. This CDR3 is 13 amino acids long. The CDR3 loop is CSVERRGTGEQYF.

The chain has TRBV7-2 and TRBJ2-1; the D gene TCRdb calls, TRBD1, cannot be checked with no DNA. The CDR3 runs 13 residues. Germline lookup yields CDR1 SGHTA and CDR2 FQGNSA. The CDR3 loop is CASSLSQGHEQFF.

The CDR3 reads CASSYEPGTIYEQYF. This sequence joins TRBV6-6 and TRBJ2-7; TCRdb gives TRBD1 as the D gene, but with no DNA this cannot be confirmed. CDR3 size: 15 residues. CDR1 is MNHNY, CDR2 SVGAGI, per germline (reference sequence).

The CDR3 sequence is CASSFFSDTQYF. The rearrangement uses TRBV12-3 or TRBV12-4 and TRBJ2-3. The CDR3 covers 12 residues.

V usage is TRBV10-3 and J usage is TRBJ2-5; TCRdb designates TRBD1, a call that cannot be tested without DNA. The CDR3 is 16 residues long. From germline, CDR1 is ENHRY and CDR2 SYGVKD. CDR3 residues: CAISEGPTGGHETQYF.

The chain couples TRBV7-2 to TRBJ2-2. This CDR3 is built from 16 residues. Germline V gives CDR1 SGHTA, CDR2 FQGNSA. CDR3 loop: CASSLALAENTGELFF.

The rearrangement links TRBV28 to TRBJ1-2. The CDR3 is 15 amino acids. Germline V gene data show CDR1 as MDHEN and CDR2 as SYDVKM. The CDR3 sequence: CATLTWAEALNGYTF.

The V gene is TRBV5-1, the J gene TRBJ2-7; TCRdb's D call, TRBD2, is unchecked because there is no DNA. The CDR3 consists of 15 residues. CDR1 and CDR2 (germline): SGHRS, YFSETQ. CDR3 sequence: CASSEAGTPSYEQYF.

The CDR3: CASSYPGQGVEQYF. The chain recombines TRBV11-1 with TRBJ2-5; TCRdb picks TRBD1, but there is no DNA to check that call. Germline CDR1 SGHAT, CDR2 FQDESV (reference sequence). The CDR3 has 14 residues.

V gene TRBV29-1 combines with J gene TRBJ1-1; TCRdb's D call of TRBD1 is untestable without DNA. Germline CDR1 SQVTM, CDR2 ANQGSEA. CDR3 length: 15 residues. The chain's CDR3 is CSVVGQGLMNTEAFF.

CDR3 amino acids: CSVAGGAHNEQFF. This rearrangement joins TRBV29-1 to TRBJ2-1. Germline CDR1 and CDR2: SQVTM and ANQGSEA. CDR3 size: 13 residues.

The J gene is TRBJ1-5, the V gene TRBV29-1; without DNA, the TCRdb call of TRBD1 cannot be checked. CDR3 length equals 13 residues. Germline V lookup: CDR1 SQVTM, CDR2 ANQGSEA. CDR3 region: CSVDGQGDQPQHF.

The rearrangement joins TRBV12-3 or TRBV12-4 to TRBJ2-5; absent DNA, TCRdb's TRBD1 call cannot be checked. The CDR3 spans 12 residues. The CDR3 sequence is CASSGARETQYF.

V gene TRBV12-3 or TRBV12-4 combines with J gene TRBJ2-7; the TRBD1 assignment by TCRdb is unverifiable without DNA. This CDR3 comprises 15 residues. CDR3 sequence: CASSLSGGNPYEQYF.

The chain recombines TRBV9 with TRBJ2-3. Germline assignment: CDR1 SGDLS and CDR2 YYNGEE. The CDR3 has 13 residues. The CDR3 protein is CASSYRGGDTQYF.

This sequence joins TRBV5-5 and TRBJ2-3; TCRdb indicates TRBD2, and absent DNA this call remains unverified. The V gene's germline CDR1 is SGHKS and CDR2 YYEKEE (reference sequence). This CDR3 region has 16 residues. CDR3 loop: CASSVGLAESTDTQYF.

The chain recombines TRBV7-3 with TRBJ1-1; the D gene TCRdb calls, TRBD1, cannot be checked with no DNA. The CDR3 extends over 15 amino acids. Germline-derived CDR1 and CDR2 are SGHTA and FQGTGA. CDR3 sequence reads: CASSLGSGLNTEAFF.